The rows below give T cell receptor beta chains drawn from one sample of a study of naive and memory T cell subsets. MiXCR, run by TCRdb on the UMI-ligation and nested PCR reads, gives a single entry per CDR3 protein. The table lists roughly 14,000 distinct CDR3 sequences, 4.5% to 6.5% of them singletons. The specimen comprised skin, sampled from a tuberculin skin test site. These TCRs come from an adult in good health. CDR3s include the opening cysteine and the closing phenylalanine or tryptophan. D genes are given only for firm matches. Part of the rows lack a size; the others show once, few, many or a class for expanded clones.

many TRBJ1-2 NA TRBV7-2 TGTGCCAGCAGCCTAGAGGAGGGGTATGGCTACACCTTC CASSLEEGYGYTF
medium-sized TRBJ1-1 NA TRBV20-1 TGCAGTGCTAGTGAAGCGGCAGGGGCATCCACTGAAGCTTTCTTT CSASEAAGASTEAFF
many TRBJ2-5 TRBD2 TRBV19 TGTGCCAGTAGTATGGGTGTGCGGGGGGCCTCAGAGACCCAGTACTTC CASSMGVRGASETQYF
medium-sized TRBJ2-7 TRBD1 TRBV28 TGTGCCAGCAGGGGACAGGCCTACGAGCAGTACTTC CASRGQAYEQYF
many TRBJ2-1 TRBD1 TRBV7-9 TGTGCCAGCAGCTGGACAGGCTACAATGAGCAGTTCTTC CASSWTGYNEQFF
few TRBJ1-5 NA TRBV12-3/TRBV12-4 TGTGCCAGCAGTCTGTTGACAGGTAATCAGCCCCAGCATTTT CASSLLTGNQPQHF
many TRBJ2-3 NA TRBV9 TGTGCCAGCAAATCCTCCACAGATACGCAGTATTTT CASKSSTDTQYF
medium-sized TRBJ1-1 NA TRBV6-2/TRBV6-3 TGTGCCAGCAGTTACGATGGGCCGGATCCTTTCTTT CASSYDGPDPFF
few TRBJ1-3 NA TRBV7-2 TGTGCCAGCAGCCCCCTCGGGGGCGGAAACACCATATATTTT CASSPLGGGNTIYF
medium-sized TRBJ2-2 TRBD1 TRBV5-1 TGCGCCAGCAGCCTGGACAGGGTTACCGGGGAGCTGTTTTTT CASSLDRVTGELFF
NA TRBJ1-3 NA TRBV6-2/TRBV6-3 TGTGCCAGCACCAGAGACGACAGGATCGGAAACACCATATATTTT CASTRDDRIGNTIYF
many TRBJ2-7 TRBD1 TRBV9 TGTGCCAGCATCCACAGGAGGGGACAGGGACGGGAGCAGTACTTC CASIHRRGQGREQYF
few TRBJ2-1 NA TRBV15 TGTGCCACCAGCAGAGACAGGGGGGTTTACAATGAGCAGTTCTTC CATSRDRGVYNEQFF
medium-sized TRBJ2-1 NA TRBV7-9 TGTGCCAGCAGCTTTGTTCCGGGATTAACCTACAATGAGCAGTTCTTC CASSFVPGLTYNEQFF
many TRBJ1-1 NA TRBV29-1 TGCAGCTCATCAATTGGCCCTGAAGCTTTCTTT CSSSIGPEAFF
medium-sized TRBJ2-3 TRBD1 TRBV29-1 TGCAGCGTCGAGGGACAGGGGACAGATACGCAGTATTTT CSVEGQGTDTQYF
many TRBJ2-7 NA TRBV20-1 TGCAGTGCTAGAGATTGGGCCAGCCTCGAGCAGTACTTC CSARDWASLEQYF